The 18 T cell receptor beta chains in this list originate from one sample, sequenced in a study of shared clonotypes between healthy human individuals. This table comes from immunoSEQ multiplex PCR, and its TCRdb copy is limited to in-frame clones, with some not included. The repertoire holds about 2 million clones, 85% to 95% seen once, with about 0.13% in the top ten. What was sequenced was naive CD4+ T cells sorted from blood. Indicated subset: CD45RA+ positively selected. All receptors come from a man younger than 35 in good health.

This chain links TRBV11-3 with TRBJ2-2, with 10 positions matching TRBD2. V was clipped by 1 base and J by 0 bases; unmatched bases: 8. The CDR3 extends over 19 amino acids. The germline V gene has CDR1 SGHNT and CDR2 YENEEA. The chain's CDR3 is CASSLGGLAGVANTGELFF. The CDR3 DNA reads TGTGCCAGCAGCTTAGGTGGGCTAGCGGGGGTCGCGAACACCGGGGAGCTGTTTTTT.

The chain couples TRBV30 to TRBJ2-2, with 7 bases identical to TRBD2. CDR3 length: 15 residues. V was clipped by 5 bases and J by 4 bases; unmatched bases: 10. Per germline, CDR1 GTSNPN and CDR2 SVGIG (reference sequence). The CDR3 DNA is TGTGCCTGGGACTCTGGAGCGGGACTCACCGGGGAGCTGTTTTTT. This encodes CAWDSGAGLTGELFF.

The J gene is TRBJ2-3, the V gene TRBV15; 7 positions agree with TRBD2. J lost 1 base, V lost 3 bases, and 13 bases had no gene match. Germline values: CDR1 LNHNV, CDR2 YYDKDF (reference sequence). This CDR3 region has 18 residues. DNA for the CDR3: TGTGCCACCAGCAGGGCTTTTGGGACTACGAAAGGCACAGATACGCAGTATTTT. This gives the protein CATSRAFGTTKGTDTQYF.

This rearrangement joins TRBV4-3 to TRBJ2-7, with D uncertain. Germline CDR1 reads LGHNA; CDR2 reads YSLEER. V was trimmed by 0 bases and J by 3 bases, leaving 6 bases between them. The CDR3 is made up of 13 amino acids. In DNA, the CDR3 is TGCGCCAGCAGCCAAGAAACCAGCTACGAGCAGTACTTC. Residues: CASSQETSYEQYF.

DNA for the CDR3: TGTGCCTGGAGTCCAGGGGGGGGGATCGGAGAGCAGTACTTC. Its protein is CAWSPGGGIGEQYF. This rearrangement joins TRBV30 to TRBJ2-7; D is tentatively TRBD1 or TRBD2 (7 bases each). Germline V gene data show CDR1 as GTSNPN and CDR2 as SVGIG (reference sequence). This CDR3 region has 14 residues. V was clipped by 2 bases and J by 7 bases, with 18 bases between them.

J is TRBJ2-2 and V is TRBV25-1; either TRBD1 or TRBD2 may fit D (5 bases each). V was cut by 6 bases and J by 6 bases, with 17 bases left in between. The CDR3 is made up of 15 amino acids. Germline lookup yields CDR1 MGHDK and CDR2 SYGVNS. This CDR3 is CASSEGGRDAGELFF. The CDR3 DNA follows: TGTGCCAGCAGCGAGGGCGGAAGGGACGCCGGGGAGCTGTTTTTT. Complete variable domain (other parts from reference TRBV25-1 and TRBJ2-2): EADIYQTPRYLVIGTGKKITLECSQTMGHDKMYWYQQDPGMELHLIHYSYGVNSTEKGDLSSESTVSRIRTEHFPLTLESARPSHTSQYLCASSEGGRDAGELFFGEGSRLTVL.

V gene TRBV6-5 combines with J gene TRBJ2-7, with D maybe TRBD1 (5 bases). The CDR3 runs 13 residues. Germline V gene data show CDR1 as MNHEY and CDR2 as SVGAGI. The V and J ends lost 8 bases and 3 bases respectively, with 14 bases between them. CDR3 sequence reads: CASLGAGYYEQYF. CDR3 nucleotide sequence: TGTGCCAGCCTAGGGGCAGGGTACTACGAGCAGTACTTC.

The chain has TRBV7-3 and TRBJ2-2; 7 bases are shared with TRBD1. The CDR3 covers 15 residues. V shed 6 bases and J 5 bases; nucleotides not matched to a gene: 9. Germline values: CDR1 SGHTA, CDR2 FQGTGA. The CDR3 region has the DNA TGTGCCAGCAGTATCCAGGGGGAGCGGACCGGGGAGCTGTTTTTT. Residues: CASSIQGERTGELFF.

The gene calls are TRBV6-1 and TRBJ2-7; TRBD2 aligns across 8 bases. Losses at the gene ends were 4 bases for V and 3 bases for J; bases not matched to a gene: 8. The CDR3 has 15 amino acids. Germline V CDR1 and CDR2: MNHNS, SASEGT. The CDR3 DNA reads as TGTGCCAGCAGTGGAACAAGCGGGAGTGGCTACGAGCAGTACTTC. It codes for CASSGTSGSGYEQYF.

For the CDR3, the DNA is TGTGCCAGCAGCTTAGATGTATTATCCTACGAGCAGTACTTC. Its translation is CASSLDVLSYEQYF. The chain recombines TRBV11-2 with TRBJ2-7; D not certain. Trimming cost V 0 bases and J 1 base, with 7 bases left between them. Germline CDR1 is SGHAT and CDR2 is FQNNGV. This CDR3 is 14 amino acids long. The variable domain in full, completed from reference TRBV11-2 and TRBJ2-7, reads EAGVAQSPRYKIIEKRQSVAFWCNPISGHATLYWYQQILGQGPKLLIQFQNNGVVDDSQLPKDRFSAERLKGVDSTLKIQPAKLEDSAVYLCASSLDVLSYEQYFGPGTRLTVT.

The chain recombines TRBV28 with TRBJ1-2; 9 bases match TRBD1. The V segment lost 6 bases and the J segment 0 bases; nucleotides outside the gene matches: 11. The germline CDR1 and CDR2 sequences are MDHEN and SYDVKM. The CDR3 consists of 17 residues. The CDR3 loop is CASSVGTGKLANYGYTF. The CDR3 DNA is TGTGCCAGCAGCGTTGGGACAGGGAAACTAGCTAACTATGGCTACACCTTC.

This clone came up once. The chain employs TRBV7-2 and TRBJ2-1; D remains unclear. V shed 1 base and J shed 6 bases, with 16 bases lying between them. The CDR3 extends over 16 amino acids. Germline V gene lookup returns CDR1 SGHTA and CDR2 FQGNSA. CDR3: CASSLVSTLDANEQFF. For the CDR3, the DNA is TGTGCCAGCAGCTTAGTTTCCACCCTTGACGCCAATGAGCAGTTCTTC.

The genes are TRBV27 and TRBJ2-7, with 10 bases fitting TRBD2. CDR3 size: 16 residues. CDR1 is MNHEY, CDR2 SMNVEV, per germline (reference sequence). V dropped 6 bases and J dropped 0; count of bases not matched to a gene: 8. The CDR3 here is CASSIDTSGISYEQYF. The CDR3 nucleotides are TGTGCCAGCAGCATCGATACTAGCGGGATCTCCTACGAGCAGTACTTC.

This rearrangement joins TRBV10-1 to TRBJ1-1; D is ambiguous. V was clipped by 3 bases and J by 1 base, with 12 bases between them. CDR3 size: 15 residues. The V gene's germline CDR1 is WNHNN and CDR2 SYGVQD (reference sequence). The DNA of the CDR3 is TGCGCCAGCAGTGACGGCAGCAATACGAACACTGAAGCTTTCTTT. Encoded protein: CASSDGSNTNTEAFF.

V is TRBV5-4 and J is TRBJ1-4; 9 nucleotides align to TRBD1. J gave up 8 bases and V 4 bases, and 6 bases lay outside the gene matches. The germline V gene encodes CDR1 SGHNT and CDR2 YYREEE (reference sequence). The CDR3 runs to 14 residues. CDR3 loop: CASSPGTGREKLFF. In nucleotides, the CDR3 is TGTGCCAGCAGCCCGGGGACAGGGAGGGAAAAACTGTTTTTT. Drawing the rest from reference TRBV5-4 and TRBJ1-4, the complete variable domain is ETGVTQSPTHLIKTRGQQVTLRCSSQSGHNTVSWYQQALGQGPQFIFQYYREEENGRGNFPPRFSGLQFPNYSSELNVNALELDDSALYLCASSPGTGREKLFFGSGTQLSVL.

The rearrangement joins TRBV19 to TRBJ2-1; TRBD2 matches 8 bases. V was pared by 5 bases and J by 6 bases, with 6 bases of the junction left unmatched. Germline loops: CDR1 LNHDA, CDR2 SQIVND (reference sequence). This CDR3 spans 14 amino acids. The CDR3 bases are TGTGCCAGTAGTCCGGGACTAGACCTCAATGAGCAGTTCTTC. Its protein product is CASSPGLDLNEQFF.

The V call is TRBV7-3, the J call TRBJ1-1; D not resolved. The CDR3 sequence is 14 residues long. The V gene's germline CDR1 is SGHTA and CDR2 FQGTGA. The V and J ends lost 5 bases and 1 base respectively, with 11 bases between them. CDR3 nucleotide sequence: TGTGCCAGCAGCCCCGGGCGGGGGAACACTGAAGCTTTCTTT. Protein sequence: CASSPGRGNTEAFF.

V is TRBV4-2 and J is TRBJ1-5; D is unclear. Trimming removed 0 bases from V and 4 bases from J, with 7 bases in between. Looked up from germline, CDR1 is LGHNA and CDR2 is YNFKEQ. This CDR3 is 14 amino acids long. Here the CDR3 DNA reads TGTGCCAGCAGCCAAGAGATTGGGAATCAGCCCCAGCATTTT. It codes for CASSQEIGNQPQHF.